The T cell receptor (beta chain) described here comes from a study of blood T cell repertoires in COVID-19. In terms of age and location, participants ranged from about 18 to 95 years and lived in about 25 US areas. Germline lookup yields CDR1 SGDLS and CDR2 YYNGEE. This CDR3 is built from 15 residues. V was shortened by 0 bases and J by 3 bases, with 12 bases between the two germline ends. Sequencing was performed with immunoSEQ multiplex PCR; in TCRdb, only in-frame clones are kept and a portion is missing. The sample lists roughly 500,000 clones, 88% occurring once. The rearrangement joins TRBV9 to TRBJ1-1, with D hard to call. Source material: PBMCs or T cells enriched from blood (not recorded which). The TCR sequence derives from a woman aged 35 to 49 who had recovered from COVID-19. The CDR3 here is CASSVDSPPDTEAFF. CDR3 DNA: TGTGCCAGCAGCGTAGATTCCCCTCCGGACACTGAAGCTTTCTTT.